The 8 T cell receptor beta chains given below trace back to one sample, sequenced in a study of T cells in Graves' hyperthyroidism and ophthalmopathy. Amplification of TCR beta CDR3 regions used RNA as the template. The primer set for the first-round RT-PCR of the TCR CDR3 was HTBI. TCRdb reanalysed the multiplex PCR reads using MiXCR and keeps one entry per CDR3 protein. The table shows hundreds of thousands of distinct CDR3 sequences, with approximately 15% occurring only once. The source material was blood. These receptors all come from a man aged 18 to 30 with Graves' ophthalmopathy.

J is TRBJ2-5 and V is TRBV20-1, with 9 nucleotides matching TRBD2. Looked up from germline, CDR1 is DFQATT and CDR2 is SNEGSKA (reference sequence). There are 13 residues in the CDR3. The V gene end was trimmed by 7 bases and the J gene end by 3 bases; junction bases not matched to a gene: 6. Written as DNA, the CDR3 is TGCAGTGTTCCGACTAGCGGAGAAGAGACCCAGTACTTC. It specifies CSVPTSGEETQYF.

The genes are TRBV6-2 or TRBV6-3 and TRBJ2-1; TRBD2 agrees at 10 bases. Looked up from germline, CDR1 is MNHEY and CDR2 is SVGEGT. Trimming at V came to 5 bases and at J to 7 bases, leaving 5 bases not matched to a gene. The CDR3 runs 14 residues. The CDR3 loop reads CASSPPGLANEQFF. The CDR3, as DNA: TGTGCCAGCAGTCCACCGGGACTAGCGAATGAGCAGTTCTTC.

This clonotype has at least ten counts. This rearrangement joins TRBV27 to TRBJ2-4, with 9 bases fitting TRBD1. The CDR3 spans 16 residues. Trimming took 5 bases from V and 3 from J; bases not matched to a gene: 8. The V gene's germline CDR1 is MNHEY and CDR2 SMNVEV (reference sequence). This CDR3 reads CASSPGTGMGKNIQYF. The CDR3 DNA follows: TGTGCCAGCAGTCCCGGGACAGGGATGGGCAAAAACATTCAGTACTTC.

This clonotype was found many times. The chain couples TRBV29-1 to TRBJ2-3; D is perhaps TRBD2 (6 bases). The CDR3 contains 12 residues. Trimming shortened V by 7 bases and J by 2 bases, and 10 bases separated the two germline ends. Germline values: CDR1 SQVTM, CDR2 ANQGSEA. The CDR3 DNA reads as TGCAGCGCGGGGGAACTCACAGATACGCAGTATTTT. This sequence encodes CSAGELTDTQYF.

This clonotype was seen at least ten times. This chain connects TRBV18 to TRBJ1-2; D not certain. The CDR3 sequence is 15 residues long. The V end was cut by 3 bases, the J end by 8 bases, with 19 bases between. Per the germline V gene, CDR1 is KGHSH and CDR2 is LQKENI. CDR3 amino acids: CASSPSVELSWGYTF. The CDR3 DNA sequence: TGTGCCAGCTCACCGTCGGTTGAGCTCAGCTGGGGCTACACCTTC.

This clonotype was picked up many times. The CDR3 nucleotides are TGTGCCAGCAGTGGACGGGACTACTCCTACAATGAGCAGTTCTTC. As protein: CASSGRDYSYNEQFF. The chain links TRBV6-1 to TRBJ2-1, with 7 bases aligning to TRBD2. The ends lost 4 bases at V and 0 bases at J; junction bases unmatched: 3. The germline V gene encodes CDR1 MNHNS and CDR2 SASEGT. The CDR3 length is 15 residues.

This clonotype was seen many times. The rearrangement links TRBV14 to TRBJ2-5; no definite D call. Trimming pared 4 bases from V and 5 bases from J, leaving 11 bases between. The CDR3 has 13 amino acids. From germline, CDR1 is SGHDN and CDR2 FVKESK. The DNA for the CDR3 is TGTGCCAGCAGCCCAACCGAAATGGAGACCCAGTACTTC. This codes for CASSPTEMETQYF.

The chain recombines TRBV4-1 with TRBJ2-3; 7 nucleotides agree with TRBD1. The CDR3 loop spans 14 amino acids. Trimming cost V 2 bases and J 9 bases; bases outside gene matches: 8. Germline CDR1 reads MGHRA; CDR2 reads YSYEKL. This CDR3 reads CASSQRQGEWTQYF. For the CDR3, the DNA is TGCGCCAGCAGCCAACGCCAGGGGGAGTGGACGCAGTATTTT.